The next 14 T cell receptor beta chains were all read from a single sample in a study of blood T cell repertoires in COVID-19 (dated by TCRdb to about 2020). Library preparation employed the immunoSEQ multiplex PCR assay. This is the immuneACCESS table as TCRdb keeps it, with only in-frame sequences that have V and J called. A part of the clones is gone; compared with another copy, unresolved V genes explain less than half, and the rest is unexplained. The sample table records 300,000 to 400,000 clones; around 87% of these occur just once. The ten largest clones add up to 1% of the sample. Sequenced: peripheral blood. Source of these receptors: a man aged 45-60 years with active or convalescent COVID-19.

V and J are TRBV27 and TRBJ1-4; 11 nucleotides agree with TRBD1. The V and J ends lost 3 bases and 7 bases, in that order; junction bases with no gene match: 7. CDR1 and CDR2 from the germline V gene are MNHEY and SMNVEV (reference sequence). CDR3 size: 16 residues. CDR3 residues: CASSFGTGGNGEKLFF. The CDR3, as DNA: TGTGCCAGCAGTTTTGGGACAGGGGGTAATGGTGAAAAACTGTTTTTT.

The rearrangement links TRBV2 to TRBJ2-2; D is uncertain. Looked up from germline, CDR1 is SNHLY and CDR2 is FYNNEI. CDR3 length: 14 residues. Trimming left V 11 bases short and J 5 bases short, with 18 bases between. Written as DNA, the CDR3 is TGTGCCCCAGCGTCCCACCTGGTGACCGGGGAGCTGTTTTTT. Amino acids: CAPASHLVTGELFF.

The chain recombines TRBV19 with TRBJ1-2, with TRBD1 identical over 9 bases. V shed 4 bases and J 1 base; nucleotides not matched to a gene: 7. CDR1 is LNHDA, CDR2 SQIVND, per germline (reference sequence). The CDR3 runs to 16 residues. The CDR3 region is CASSRQGDAINYGYTF. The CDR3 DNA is TGTGCCAGTAGTAGACAGGGGGACGCCATTAACTATGGCTACACCTTC.

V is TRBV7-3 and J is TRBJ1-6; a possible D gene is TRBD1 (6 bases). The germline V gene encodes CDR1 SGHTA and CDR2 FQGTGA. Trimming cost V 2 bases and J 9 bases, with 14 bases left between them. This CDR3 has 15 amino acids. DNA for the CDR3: TGTGCCAGCAGCTTACAGGGGACCCATAGTTCACCCCTCCACTTT. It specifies CASSLQGTHSSPLHF.

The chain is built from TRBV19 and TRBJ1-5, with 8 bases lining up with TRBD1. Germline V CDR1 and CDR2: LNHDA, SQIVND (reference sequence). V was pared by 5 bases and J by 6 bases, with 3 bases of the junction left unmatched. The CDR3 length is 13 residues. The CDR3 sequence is CASSLDRAQPQHF. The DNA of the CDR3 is TGTGCCAGTAGTCTGGACAGGGCTCAGCCCCAGCATTTT. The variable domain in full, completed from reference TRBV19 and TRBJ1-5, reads DGGITQSPKYLFRKEGQNVTLSCEQNLNHDAMYWYRQDPGQGLRLIYYSQIVNDFQKGDIAEGYSVSREKKESFPLTVTSAQKNPTAFYLCASSLDRAQPQHFGDGTRLSIL.

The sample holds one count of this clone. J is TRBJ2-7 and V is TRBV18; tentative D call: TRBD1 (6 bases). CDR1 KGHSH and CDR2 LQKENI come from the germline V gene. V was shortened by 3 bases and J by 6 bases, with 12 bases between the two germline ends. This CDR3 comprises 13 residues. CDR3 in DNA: TGTGCCAGCTCACCGATGGACAGTGCCGAGCAGTACTTC. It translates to CASSPMDSAEQYF.

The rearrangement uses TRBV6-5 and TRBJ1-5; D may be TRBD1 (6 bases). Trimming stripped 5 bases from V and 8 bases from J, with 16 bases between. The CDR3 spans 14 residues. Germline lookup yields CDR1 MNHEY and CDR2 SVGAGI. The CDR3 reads CASSPTGSIKPQHF. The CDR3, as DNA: TGTGCCAGCAGTCCCACAGGGTCTATCAAGCCCCAGCATTTT.

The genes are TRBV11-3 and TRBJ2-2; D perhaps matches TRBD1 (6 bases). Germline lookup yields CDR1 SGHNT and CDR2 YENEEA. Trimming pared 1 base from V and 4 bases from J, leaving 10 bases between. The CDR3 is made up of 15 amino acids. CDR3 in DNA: TGTGCCAGCAGCTTAGTTGCAGGGGCCACCGGGGAGCTGTTTTTT. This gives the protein CASSLVAGATGELFF.

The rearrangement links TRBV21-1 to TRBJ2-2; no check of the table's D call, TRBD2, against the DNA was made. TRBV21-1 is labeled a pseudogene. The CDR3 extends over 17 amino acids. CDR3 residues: CASSTYGAGPSPGELFF. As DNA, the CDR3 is TGTGCCAGCAGCACCTACGGAGCGGGGCCCTCCCCCGGGGAGCTGTTTTTT.

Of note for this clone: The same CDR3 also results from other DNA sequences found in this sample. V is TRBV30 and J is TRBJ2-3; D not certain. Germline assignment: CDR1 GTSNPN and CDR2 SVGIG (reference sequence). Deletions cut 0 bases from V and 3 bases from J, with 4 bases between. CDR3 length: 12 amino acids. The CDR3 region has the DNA TGTGCCTGGAGTGTAGCTACAGATACGCAGTATTTT. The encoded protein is CAWSVATDTQYF.

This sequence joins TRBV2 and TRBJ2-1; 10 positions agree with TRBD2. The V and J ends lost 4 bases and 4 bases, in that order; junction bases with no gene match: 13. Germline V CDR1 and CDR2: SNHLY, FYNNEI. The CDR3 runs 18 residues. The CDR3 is CASSGLEQLAGPYNEQFF. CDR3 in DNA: TGTGCCAGCAGTGGACTCGAACAACTAGCGGGACCATACAATGAGCAGTTCTTC.

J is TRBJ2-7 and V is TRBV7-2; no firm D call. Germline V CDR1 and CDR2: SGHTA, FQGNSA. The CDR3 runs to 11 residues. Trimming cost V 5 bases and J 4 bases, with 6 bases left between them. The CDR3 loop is CASSQEYEQYF. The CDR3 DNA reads TGTGCCAGCAGCCAGGAATACGAGCAGTACTTC.

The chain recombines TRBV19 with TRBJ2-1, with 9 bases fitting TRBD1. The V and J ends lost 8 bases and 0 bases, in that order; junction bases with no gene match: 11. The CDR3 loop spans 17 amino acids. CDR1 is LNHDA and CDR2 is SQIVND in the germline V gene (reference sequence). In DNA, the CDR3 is TGTGCCAGTTGTCCCGATGAGGGACAGGGCTCCTACAATGAGCAGTTCTTC. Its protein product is CASCPDEGQGSYNEQFF.

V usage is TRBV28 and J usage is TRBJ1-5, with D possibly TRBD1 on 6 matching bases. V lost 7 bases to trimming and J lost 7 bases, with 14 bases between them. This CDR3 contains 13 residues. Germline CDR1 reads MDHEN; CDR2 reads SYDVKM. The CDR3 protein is CASTQGPWQPQHF. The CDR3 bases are TGTGCCAGCACTCAGGGGCCGTGGCAGCCCCAGCATTTT.